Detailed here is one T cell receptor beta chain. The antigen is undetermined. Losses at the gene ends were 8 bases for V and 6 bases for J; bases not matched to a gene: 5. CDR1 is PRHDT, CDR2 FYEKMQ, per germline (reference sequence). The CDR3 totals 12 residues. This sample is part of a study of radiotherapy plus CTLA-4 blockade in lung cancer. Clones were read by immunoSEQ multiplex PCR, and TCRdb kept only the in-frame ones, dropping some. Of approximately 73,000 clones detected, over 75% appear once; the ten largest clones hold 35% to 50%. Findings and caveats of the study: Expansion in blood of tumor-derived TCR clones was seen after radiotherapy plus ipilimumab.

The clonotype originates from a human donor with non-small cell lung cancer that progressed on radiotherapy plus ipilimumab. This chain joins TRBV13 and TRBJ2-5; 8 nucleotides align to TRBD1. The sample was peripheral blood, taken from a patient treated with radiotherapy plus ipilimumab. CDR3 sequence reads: CASAGGLKTQYF. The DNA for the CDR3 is TGTGCCAGCGCAGGGGGCCTAAAGACCCAGTACTTC. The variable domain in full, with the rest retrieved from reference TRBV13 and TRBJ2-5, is AAGVIQSPRHLIKEKRETATLKCYPIPRHDTVYWYQQGPGQDPQFLISFYEKMQSDKGSIPDRFSAQQFSDYHSELNMSSLELGDSALYFCASAGGLKTQYFGPGTRLLVL.